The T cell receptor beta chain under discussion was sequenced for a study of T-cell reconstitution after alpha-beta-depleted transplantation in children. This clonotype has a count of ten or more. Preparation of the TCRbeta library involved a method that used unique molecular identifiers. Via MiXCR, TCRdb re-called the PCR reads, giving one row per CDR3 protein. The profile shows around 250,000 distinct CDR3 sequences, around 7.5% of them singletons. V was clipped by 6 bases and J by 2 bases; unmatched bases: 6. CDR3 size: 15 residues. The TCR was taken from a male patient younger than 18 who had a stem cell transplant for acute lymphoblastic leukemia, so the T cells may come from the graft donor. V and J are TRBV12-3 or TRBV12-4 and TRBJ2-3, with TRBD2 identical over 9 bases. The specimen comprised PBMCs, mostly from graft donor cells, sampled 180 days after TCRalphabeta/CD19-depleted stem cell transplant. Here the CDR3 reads CASRRAGGITDTQYF. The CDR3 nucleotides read TGTGCCAGCAGGAGAGCGGGGGGTATCACAGATACGCAGTATTTT.